These T cell receptor beta chains were read from a single sample in a study of cytomegalovirus exposure and HLA in healthy donors. Assay used: immunoSEQ multiplex PCR; TCRdb lists only in-frame clones, some missing. Among roughly 240,000 clones listed, about 85% were seen once. The sample consisted of PBMCs. The receptors stem from a girl under 10 years old in good health and CMV-seronegative. Both conserved end residues are part of each CDR3. Each record gives: CDR3 protein, J gene, V gene, CDR3 length, clone size. Clone size appears in some rows only: once, few, many, or a class for an expanded clone.

CDR3: CASSQGDRVGAFF
J: TRBJ1-1
V: TRBV4-1
length: 13
size: .

CDR3: CAYSVPATFPQETQYF
J: TRBJ2-5
V: TRBV5-4
length: 16
size: .

CDR3: CASSGTGAGELFF
J: TRBJ2-2
V: TRBV10-2
length: 13
size: once

CDR3: CASSQRQGTQYF
J: TRBJ2-3
V: TRBV5-6
length: 12
size: once

CDR3: CASSPDRGREAFF
J: TRBJ1-1
V: TRBV19
length: 13
size: few

CDR3: CASSGTPANYGYTF
J: TRBJ1-2
V: TRBV6-1
length: 14
size: .

CDR3: CASSLQGTDTQYF
J: TRBJ2-3
V: TRBV5-8
length: 13
size: .

CDR3: CATSRAFFPPADTQYF
J: TRBJ2-3
V: TRBV15
length: 16
size: .

CDR3: CASSEFGDKNYEQYF
J: TRBJ2-7
V: TRBV6-1
length: 15
size: .

CDR3: CASSAGTLYNEQFF
J: TRBJ2-1
V: TRBV5-1
length: 14
size: .

CDR3: CAWSPTKGAPSPRLRGYTF
J: TRBJ1-2
V: TRBV30
length: 19
size: .

CDR3: CASRMGAGGNEKLFF
J: TRBJ1-4
V: TRBV19
length: 15
size: .

CDR3: CASSRGLADSTDTQYF
J: TRBJ2-3
V: TRBV5-5
length: 16
size: .

CDR3: CAISAGTGGATLEQYF
J: TRBJ2-7
V: TRBV10-3
length: 16
size: .

CDR3: CAWKGGAGVNSPLHF
J: TRBJ1-6
V: TRBV30
length: 15
size: .

CDR3: CASSLGGRTYNEQFF
J: TRBJ2-1
V: TRBV5-1
length: 15
size: .

CDR3: CASSQVRLAGGSYTDTQYF
J: TRBJ2-3
V: TRBV4-2
length: 19
size: .

CDR3: CSASVGGPQHF
J: TRBJ1-5
V: TRBV20-1
length: 11
size: .

CDR3: CASSLNRVTTYEQYF
J: TRBJ2-7
V: TRBV5-4
length: 15
size: few

CDR3: CASKIPGSDTQYF
J: TRBJ2-3
V: TRBV5-1
length: 13
size: .

CDR3: CASTRRTGRTMNTEAFF
J: TRBJ1-1
V: TRBV9
length: 17
size: .

CDR3: CSVAGQGLYEQYF
J: TRBJ2-7
V: TRBV29-1
length: 13
size: once

CDR3: CASSRVCGRGYEQYF
J: .
V: TRBV7-4
length: 15
size: .

CDR3: CAWSGTSGNTIYF
J: TRBJ1-3
V: TRBV30
length: 13
size: .

CDR3: CASSDWRDGTYEQYF
J: TRBJ2-7
V: TRBV10-1
length: 15
size: .

CDR3: CASSLIGGGLAGGLEQYF
J: TRBJ2-7
V: TRBV7-8
length: 18
size: .

CDR3: CASSNRQGYGYGYTF
J: TRBJ1-2
V: TRBV5-6
length: 15
size: .

CDR3: CASSFPGLAKETQYF
J: TRBJ2-5
V: TRBV5-1
length: 15
size: once

CDR3: CASRAGALSGANVLTF
J: TRBJ2-6
V: TRBV19
length: 16
size: .

CDR3: CASSFFGSTEAFF
J: TRBJ1-1
V: TRBV7-8
length: 13
size: once

CDR3: CASSQDLAGGEQFF
J: TRBJ2-1
V: TRBV4-1
length: 14
size: .

CDR3: CSVEDGVGGGYEQYF
J: TRBJ2-7
V: TRBV29-1
length: 15
size: .

CDR3: CASTFPPGLLAGGKTQYF
J: TRBJ2-5
V: TRBV5-8
length: 18
size: .

CDR3: CASSPLTASEQYF
J: TRBJ2-7
V: TRBV18
length: 13
size: .

CDR3: CASSLVWGRGYTF
J: TRBJ1-2
V: TRBV11-2
length: 13
size: .

CDR3: CASRLAGGGELFF
J: TRBJ2-2
V: TRBV6-1
length: 13
size: .

CDR3: CASSLGRGETQYF
J: TRBJ2-5
V: TRBV5-4
length: 13
size: .

CDR3: CASSYSPWTGRAYEQYF
J: TRBJ2-7
V: TRBV6-7
length: 17
size: .

CDR3: CASSEFSNYGYTF
J: TRBJ1-2
V: TRBV25-1
length: 13
size: .

CDR3: CASSFSGRRYEQYF
J: .
V: TRBV27
length: 14
size: .

CDR3: CAWSFALGATNEKLFF
J: TRBJ1-4
V: TRBV30
length: 16
size: .

CDR3: CASSQEATSGVHEQYF
J: TRBJ2-7
V: TRBV4-1
length: 16
size: .

CDR3: CASSPLAGGPHEQFF
J: TRBJ2-1
V: TRBV6-1
length: 15
size: .

CDR3: CASSETGVREKLFF
J: TRBJ1-4
V: TRBV6-1
length: 14
size: .

CDR3: CASSLEASSGNTIYF
J: TRBJ1-3
V: TRBV5-8
length: 15
size: .

CDR3: CASSLWNTRGTEAFF
J: TRBJ1-1
V: TRBV5-1
length: 15
size: .

CDR3: CASRRTRVVKTQYF
J: TRBJ2-5
V: TRBV6-5
length: 14
size: .

CDR3: CASSRYNEQFF
J: TRBJ2-1
V: TRBV19
length: 11
size: once

CDR3: CASSQAEGASSGNTIYF
J: TRBJ1-3
V: TRBV4-1
length: 17
size: .

CDR3: CASRSRLAGVETQYF
J: TRBJ2-5
V: TRBV2
length: 15
size: .

CDR3: CASREVTNEKLFF
J: TRBJ1-4
V: TRBV6-5
length: 13
size: .

CDR3: CSVPVRRAPGCTF
J: TRBJ1-2
V: TRBV29-1
length: 13
size: once

CDR3: CSACGDRSTEAFF
J: TRBJ1-1
V: TRBV29-1
length: 13
size: .

CDR3: CASSSDRGKTQYF
J: TRBJ2-5
V: TRBV5-4
length: 13
size: .